This entry lists 29 T cell receptor beta chains sequenced from one sample in a study of shared clonotypes between healthy human individuals. Profiling relied on immunoSEQ multiplex PCR, and the TCRdb table lists in-frame clones only, not all of them. The repertoire has around 700,000 clones, approximately 74% of them found once; the top ten carry approximately 1.8%. The sample was memory CD4+ T cells sorted from blood. This sample's subset: CD45RA-negative fraction. All receptors come from a woman aged 25 to 39 in good health.

The chain has TRBV5-1 and TRBJ1-2, with D possibly TRBD1 on 5 matching bases. In germline, CDR1 is SGHRS, CDR2 YFSETQ. This CDR3 comprises 13 residues. Trimming removed 4 bases from V and 2 bases from J, with 9 bases in between. The CDR3 nucleotides are TGCGCCAGCAGCAGCAGGGCCAACTATGGCTACACCTTC. Translated, it gives CASSSRANYGYTF.

This clone was observed once. V is TRBV15 and J is TRBJ2-1, with 10 bases matching TRBD2. This CDR3 comprises 17 residues. The germline gives CDR1 LNHNV, CDR2 YYDKDF (reference sequence). V lost 1 base and J lost 6; bases outside the gene matches: 9. The CDR3 DNA reads as TGTGCCACCAGCAGAGTTCCGGCTAGCGGGAGATCCAATGAGCAGTTCTTC. Protein: CATSRVPASGRSNEQFF.

The chain combines TRBV5-1 with TRBJ2-6; D uncertain. Trimming removed 0 bases at V and 1 base at J, with 8 bases between. The length of the CDR3 is 16 residues. CDR1 is SGHRS, CDR2 YFSETQ, per germline. The CDR3 bases are TGCGCCAGCAGCTTGGAAATGTCGTCTGGGGCCAACGTCCTGACTTTC. Translation gives CASSLEMSSGANVLTF. The full variable domain, its missing parts supplied by reference TRBV5-1 and TRBJ2-6, is KAGVTQTPRYLIKTRGQQVTLSCSPISGHRSVSWYQQTPGQGLQFLFEYFSETQRNKGNFPGRFSGRQFSNSRSEMNVSTLELGDSALYLCASSLEMSSGANVLTFGAGSRLTVL.

The gene calls are TRBV6-5 and TRBJ1-5; TRBD1 might be the D (6 bases). CDR1 MNHEY and CDR2 SVGAGI come from the germline V gene. The CDR3 contains 15 residues. Trimming stripped 6 bases from V and 1 base from J, with 13 bases between. In DNA, the CDR3 is TGTGCCAGCAGGGGCGGGGGCGCAAGCAATCAGCCCCAGCATTTT. Translating it yields CASRGGGASNQPQHF.

This chain connects TRBV21-1 to TRBJ2-4. TRBV21-1 is a pseudogene locus. This CDR3 contains 14 residues. The CDR3 coding sequence is TGTGCCAGCAGCAAAGAGGGTCGAGAGAACATTCAGTACTTC. It yields the protein CASSKEGRENIQYF.

The chain carries TRBV13 and TRBJ2-7, with TRBD2 matching 7 bases. After removal of 8 bases from V and 3 bases from J, the junction contained 7 bases not matched to a gene. The CDR3 runs 13 residues. Germline loops: CDR1 PRHDT, CDR2 FYEKMQ (reference sequence). The CDR3 DNA follows: TGTGCCAGCTCCGGGGGAGGGAGCTACGAGCAGTACTTC. Amino acids: CASSGGGSYEQYF. The complete variable domain, with remaining parts taken from reference TRBV13 and TRBJ2-7, reads AAGVIQSPRHLIKEKRETATLKCYPIPRHDTVYWYQQGPGQDPQFLISFYEKMQSDKGSIPDRFSAQQFSDYHSELNMSSLELGDSALYFCASSGGGSYEQYFGPGTRLTVT.

Comments on this clone: A much larger clone differs from this one at a single base, so this may be a read error. This same CDR3 is encoded by further DNA sequences in the sample. V gene TRBV28 combines with J gene TRBJ2-6; 7 nucleotides match TRBD1. Germline V gene sequence: CDR1 MDHEN, CDR2 SYDVKM. J lost 0 bases, V lost 5 bases, and 1 base had no gene match. This CDR3 region has 15 residues. Here the CDR3 reads CASSRQGSGANVLTF. CDR3 in DNA: TGTGCCAGCAGTCGACAGGGCTCTGGGGCCAACGTCCTGACTTTC.

The chain couples TRBV14 to TRBJ2-5; possibly TRBD1 for D (5 bases). V was cut by 0 bases and J by 4 bases, with 12 bases left in between. The CDR3 sequence is 15 residues long. The germline V gene has CDR1 SGHDN and CDR2 FVKESK. The chain's CDR3 is CASSQDQGRGETQYF. The CDR3, as DNA: TGTGCCAGCAGCCAAGATCAGGGAAGGGGAGAGACCCAGTACTTC.

The chain uses TRBV7-9 and TRBJ1-2; TRBD1 agrees at 9 bases. The CDR3 contains 13 residues. V lost 4 bases and J lost 4; bases outside the gene matches: 1. The germline gives CDR1 SEHNR, CDR2 FQNEAQ (reference sequence). This chain's CDR3 is CASSSDRGYGYTF. The CDR3 DNA sequence: TGTGCCAGCAGCTCGGACAGGGGCTATGGCTACACCTTC.

In this sample, this clone turned up a few times. The chain joins TRBV29-1 to TRBJ1-1; D may be TRBD1 (6 bases). The germline CDR1 and CDR2 sequences are SQVTM and ANQGSEA. The V and J ends lost 5 bases and 6 bases respectively, with 16 bases between them. This CDR3 has 13 residues. CDR3 loop: CSVHGWDNSEAFF. The DNA for the CDR3 is TGCAGCGTTCACGGTTGGGACAACTCTGAAGCTTTCTTT.

This clone was seen once. The chain has TRBV6-5 and TRBJ2-7; the match to TRBD2 covers 7 bases. V dropped 3 bases and J dropped 4; count of bases not matched to a gene: 9. There are 15 residues in the CDR3. Germline CDR1 is MNHEY and CDR2 is SVGAGI. Here the CDR3 reads CASSYGRVGFYEQYF. The CDR3 DNA sequence: TGTGCCAGCAGTTATGGGAGGGTAGGGTTTTACGAGCAGTACTTC.

The rearrangement links TRBV7-3 to TRBJ2-7; D is possibly TRBD2 (6 bases). Trimming took off 3 bases at V and 0 bases at J, with 9 bases between the two ends. The CDR3 is made up of 14 amino acids. Germline CDR1 reads SGHTA; CDR2 reads FQGTGA. The CDR3 sequence is CASSFSGSSYEQYF. Written as DNA, the CDR3 is TGTGCCAGCAGCTTTAGCGGATCCTCCTACGAGCAGTACTTC.

Only one count was recorded for this clone. This sequence joins TRBV5-8 and TRBJ2-1; maybe TRBD2 (5 bases). Germline V gives CDR1 SGHTS, CDR2 YDEGEE. The length of the CDR3 is 14 residues. V dropped 4 bases and J dropped 10 bases, with 18 bases sitting between them. For the CDR3, the DNA is TGTGCCAGCAGCCCGCGGACTGGTTCGTCCGAGCAGTTCTTC. Translation: CASSPRTGSSEQFF.

The chain couples TRBV30 to TRBJ1-4; weak D call: TRBD1 (6 bases). The germline V and J ends were trimmed by 3 bases and 3 bases, with 11 bases remaining between them. CDR3 size: 14 residues. CDR1 and CDR2 (germline): GTSNPN, SVGIG (reference sequence). The CDR3 bases are TGTGCCTGGAGCTCAGGGGTATCTAATGAAAAACTGTTTTTT. Its translation: CAWSSGVSNEKLFF.

This clone was detected only a few times. The V call is TRBV18, the J call TRBJ1-1, with no clear D. The CDR3 is 15 amino acids. Trimming cost V 2 bases and J 1 base, with 11 bases left between them. The germline CDR1 and CDR2 sequences are KGHSH and LQKENI. CDR3 in DNA: TGTGCCAGCTCACCAGGTATCAGAGAGAACACTGAAGCTTTCTTT. Its translation: CASSPGIRENTEAFF. The full variable domain, with the rest looked up from reference TRBV18 and TRBJ1-1, is NAGVMQNPRHLVRRRGQEARLRCSPMKGHSHVYWYRQLPEEGLKFMVYLQKENIIDESGMPKERFSAEFPKEGPSILRIQQVVRGDSAAYFCASSPGIRENTEAFFGQGTRLTVV.

V usage is TRBV5-6 and J usage is TRBJ1-3; no reliable D call. The CDR3 runs to 15 residues. The germline gives CDR1 SGHDT, CDR2 YYEEEE. Trimming took off 4 bases at V and 0 bases at J, with 11 bases between the two ends. CDR3 DNA: TGTGCCAGCAGCCCTAACGTTTACTCTGGAAACACCATATATTTT. It codes for CASSPNVYSGNTIYF.

This chain uses TRBV5-4 with TRBJ1-4; possibly TRBD1 for D (5 bases). CDR3 length: 16 residues. Deletions cut 3 bases from V and 7 bases from J, with 19 bases between. Germline V gene data show CDR1 as SGHNT and CDR2 as YYREEE (reference sequence). CDR3 sequence reads: CASSSGANRPPEKLFF. DNA of the CDR3: TGTGCCAGCAGCTCGGGAGCAAACAGGCCCCCTGAAAAACTGTTTTTT.

The gene calls are TRBV7-8 and TRBJ2-2, with 7 bases lining up with TRBD2. The junction had 12 bases not matched to a gene; V was cut back by 0 bases and J by 5 bases. From germline, CDR1 is SGHVS and CDR2 FQNEAQ. CDR3 size: 18 residues. CDR3 nucleotides: TGTGCCAGCAGCTTAGCGCTGGGGGGAGGGGCGAGGACCGGGGAGCTGTTTTTT. This translates into CASSLALGGGARTGELFF.

V is TRBV7-2 and J is TRBJ1-1; D might be TRBD1 (6 bases). The V end lost 1 base, the J end lost 6 bases, and 12 bases lay between the germline ends. This CDR3 is 14 amino acids long. CDR1 is SGHTA and CDR2 is FQGNSA in the germline V gene. The CDR3 sequence is CASSLDRGLPEAFF. The CDR3 DNA reads TGTGCCAGCAGCTTAGACCGGGGGCTCCCTGAAGCTTTCTTT.

The V and J genes are TRBV6-4 and TRBJ2-2, with TRBD1 matching 7 bases. The germline CDR1 and CDR2 sequences are MRHNA and SNTAGT. There are 16 residues in the CDR3. Trimming took 2 bases from V and 4 from J; bases not matched to a gene: 7. Here the CDR3 DNA reads TGTGCCAGCAGTGACCATACAGGGGACGGCACCGGGGAGCTGTTTTTT. Protein sequence: CASSDHTGDGTGELFF.

The chain has TRBV2 and TRBJ2-1, with D perhaps matching TRBD1 or TRBD2 (5 bases each). This CDR3 region has 15 residues. Trimming removed 10 bases at V and 6 bases at J, with 22 bases between. From germline, CDR1 is SNHLY and CDR2 FYNNEI. The CDR3 DNA reads TGTGCCACTACTCCCGGGGCTAGAATTACCAATGAGCAGTTCTTC. Translation gives CATTPGARITNEQFF.

This chain joins TRBV19 and TRBJ1-2, with D possibly being TRBD1 (5 bases). Trimming pared 6 bases from V and 4 bases from J, leaving 12 bases between. The germline CDR1 and CDR2 sequences are LNHDA and SQIVND (reference sequence). This CDR3 region has 13 residues. CDR3 region: CASSRDRPYGYTF. The CDR3 nucleotides are TGTGCCAGTAGCCGGGACCGCCCCTATGGCTACACCTTC.

The gene calls are TRBV2 and TRBJ2-7; 11 nucleotides line up with TRBD2. The CDR3 consists of 12 residues. Germline V CDR1 and CDR2: SNHLY, FYNNEI. V shed 8 bases, J shed 6 bases, and the junction held 3 bases outside the gene matches. DNA of the CDR3: TGTGCCAGCGATAGCGGGAGGGGCGAGCAGTACTTC. It yields the protein CASDSGRGEQYF.

The chain carries TRBV27 and TRBJ2-1; D gene ambiguous. The CDR3 spans 13 residues. Germline-derived CDR1 and CDR2 are MNHEY and SMNVEV (reference sequence). With 6 bases removed from V and 5 bases from J, the gap between germline ends came to 11 bases. CDR3 sequence reads: CASRIHSHNEQFF. The CDR3 nucleotides are TGTGCCAGCAGAATCCACAGCCACAATGAGCAGTTCTTC.

This clone was found a few times. V is TRBV7-2 and J is TRBJ1-4; TRBD1 agrees at 11 bases. The CDR3 contains 17 residues. The V segment lost 5 bases and the J segment 7 bases; nucleotides outside the gene matches: 12. CDR1 is SGHTA, CDR2 FQGNSA, per germline. The CDR3 reads CASSPRSRDRGGEKLFF. In nucleotides, the CDR3 is TGTGCCAGCAGCCCGCGGAGCCGGGACAGGGGGGGTGAAAAACTGTTTTTT.

V is TRBV7-9 and J is TRBJ1-2; no reliable D call. The CDR3 runs to 16 residues. The germline CDR1 and CDR2 sequences are SEHNR and FQNEAQ (reference sequence). The V end lost 1 base, the J end lost 2 bases, and 14 bases lay between the germline ends. The CDR3: CASSLDRTAPNYGYTF. Written as DNA, the CDR3 is TGTGCCAGCAGCTTAGACAGAACGGCTCCAAACTATGGCTACACCTTC. Drawing the rest from reference TRBV7-9 and TRBJ1-2, the complete variable domain is DTGVSQNPRHKITKRGQNVTFRCDPISEHNRLYWYRQTLGQGPEFLTYFQNEAQLEKSRLLSDRFSAERPKGSFSTLEIQRTEQGDSAMYLCASSLDRTAPNYGYTFGSGTRLTVV.

The CDR3 loop is CASSFWTGYLQPQHF. CDR3 coding DNA: TGTGCCAGCAGCTTTTGGACAGGGTACCTTCAGCCCCAGCATTTT. The gene calls are TRBV11-3 and TRBJ1-5; TRBD1 matches at 8 bases. The CDR3 length is 15 residues. Germline CDR1 is SGHNT and CDR2 is YENEEA. V trimming: 3 bases; J trimming: 6 bases; junction bases outside the gene matches: 7.

V gene TRBV4-2 combines with J gene TRBJ2-1, with a weak D call TRBD1 (6 bases). Per the germline V gene, CDR1 is LGHNA and CDR2 is YNFKEQ. The CDR3 runs 15 residues. The germline V and J ends were trimmed by 1 base and 2 bases, with 9 bases remaining between them. CDR3 amino acids: CASSQVQGTYNEQFF. As DNA, the CDR3 is TGTGCCAGCAGCCAAGTTCAGGGGACCTACAATGAGCAGTTCTTC.

This rearrangement joins TRBV4-1 to TRBJ2-2; D may be TRBD2 (6 bases). Germline lookup yields CDR1 MGHRA and CDR2 YSYEKL. Trimming pared 4 bases from V and 5 bases from J, leaving 14 bases between. This CDR3 contains 15 residues. CDR3: CASSPMEGRTGELFF. The CDR3 nucleotides are TGCGCCAGCAGCCCCATGGAGGGGAGAACCGGGGAGCTGTTTTTT.